One and the same sample provided the 18 T cell receptor beta chains below, sequenced in a study of OX40 agonist ivuxolimab in advanced cancers. This table comes from immunoSEQ multiplex PCR, and its TCRdb copy is limited to in-frame clones, with some not included. Found here are tens of thousands of clones, around four fifths of them singletons; the top ten hold less than 25%. The sequenced sample was CD4+ or CD8+ T cells sorted from blood, obtained in a trial of the OX40 agonist ivuxolimab. The receptors derive from an adult with an advanced solid tumor such as melanoma, head and neck, liver or kidney cancer.

This clone has just one count. The V and J genes are TRBV4-1 and TRBJ2-3; D is uncertain. Between the trimmed V and J ends, which lost 3 bases and 2 bases, there was a span of 9 bases. The CDR3 covers 14 residues. Germline CDR1 is MGHRA and CDR2 is YSYEKL. CDR3 in DNA: TGCGCCAGCAGCCATTTGGCGGACACAGATACGCAGTATTTT. Protein product: CASSHLADTDTQYF.

The chain carries TRBV18 and TRBJ1-1; TRBD1 matches at 8 bases. V dropped 2 bases and J dropped 6; count of bases not matched to a gene: 2. The length of the CDR3 is 13 residues. Germline V gene sequence: CDR1 KGHSH, CDR2 LQKENI. The CDR3: CASSPGQGAEAFF. CDR3 sequence (DNA): TGTGCCAGCTCACCAGGACAGGGCGCTGAAGCTTTCTTT.

The chain couples TRBV18 to TRBJ1-4; no definite D call. Germline lookup yields CDR1 KGHSH and CDR2 LQKENI. The CDR3 sequence is 15 residues long. V was cut by 5 bases and J by 6 bases, with 16 bases left in between. The CDR3, as DNA: TGTGCCAGCTCATCGTACGGGCGGGTAGATGAAAAACTGTTTTTT. This codes for CASSSYGRVDEKLFF.

The chain recombines TRBV27 with TRBJ1-5; TRBD1 matches 8 bases. The CDR3 is 15 amino acids. Germline-derived CDR1 and CDR2 are MNHEY and SMNVEV (reference sequence). V trimming: 6 bases; J trimming: 3 bases; junction bases outside the gene matches: 7. CDR3 bases: TGTGCCAGCAGGGAGGACAGGGCCCTCAATCAGCCCCAGCATTTT. This encodes CASREDRALNQPQHF.

This chain links TRBV5-5 with TRBJ2-7; TRBD2 matches at 7 bases. Looked up from germline, CDR1 is SGHKS and CDR2 is YYEKEE (reference sequence). This CDR3 is built from 13 residues. V shed 2 bases, J shed 2 bases, and the junction held 1 base outside the gene matches. CDR3 loop: CASSFRGAYEQYF. CDR3 DNA sequence: TGTGCCAGCAGCTTTCGGGGGGCCTACGAGCAGTACTTC. Looking up the rest from reference TRBV5-5 and TRBJ2-7 gives the full variable domain: DAGVTQSPTHLIKTRGQQVTLRCSPISGHKSVSWYQQVLGQGPQFIFQYYEKEERGRGNFPDRFSARQFPNYSSELNVNALLLGDSALYLCASSFRGAYEQYFGPGTRLTVT.

The chain is built from TRBV29-1 and TRBJ2-3; TRBD1 matches at 7 bases. The CDR3 sequence is 14 residues long. The V gene's germline CDR1 is SQVTM and CDR2 ANQGSEA. The V and J ends lost 5 bases and 0 bases, in that order; junction bases with no gene match: 5. The CDR3, as DNA: TGCAGCGTTCCATTGACAGGGAGCACAGATACGCAGTATTTT. Translating gives CSVPLTGSTDTQYF.

The V gene is TRBV29-1, the J gene TRBJ2-2; D may be TRBD1 (5 bases). Deletions cut 7 bases from V and 7 bases from J, with 13 bases between. CDR3 length equals 12 residues. From germline, CDR1 is SQVTM and CDR2 ANQGSEA. CDR3 residues: CSALDDSGELFF. Here the CDR3 DNA reads TGCAGCGCCCTTGATGACAGCGGGGAGCTGTTTTTT.

This sequence joins TRBV7-8 and TRBJ2-3; no reliable D call. Trimming stripped 3 bases from V and 2 bases from J, with 9 bases between. The germline V gene encodes CDR1 SGHVS and CDR2 FQNEAQ. This CDR3 region has 14 residues. CDR3 loop: CASSFEGLTDTQYF. CDR3 nucleotides: TGTGCCAGCAGCTTTGAAGGGCTCACAGATACGCAGTATTTT. Variable domain in full (rest from reference TRBV7-8 and TRBJ2-3): GAGVSQSPRYKVAKRGQDVALRCDPISGHVSLFWYQQALGQGPEFLTYFQNEAQLDKSGLPSDRFFAERPEGSVSTLKIQRTQQEDSAVYLCASSFEGLTDTQYFGPGTRLTVL.

The V and J genes are TRBV7-9 and TRBJ1-4; D not resolved. V was pared by 4 bases and J by 8 bases, with 11 bases between. CDR1 and CDR2 (germline): SEHNR, FQNEAQ (reference sequence). The CDR3 consists of 13 residues. The CDR3: CASSSGKDEKLFF. As DNA, the CDR3 is TGTGCCAGCAGCTCCGGGAAGGACGAAAAACTGTTTTTT. The complete variable domain, with remaining parts taken from reference TRBV7-9 and TRBJ1-4, reads DTGVSQNPRHKITKRGQNVTFRCDPISEHNRLYWYRQTLGQGPEFLTYFQNEAQLEKSRLLSDRFSAERPKGSFSTLEIQRTEQGDSAMYLCASSSGKDEKLFFGSGTQLSVL.

The chain combines TRBV5-1 with TRBJ1-2; D might be TRBD1 (5 bases). The CDR3 runs to 14 residues. Germline V CDR1 and CDR2: SGHRS, YFSETQ. V was cut by 4 bases and J by 6 bases, with 16 bases left in between. The CDR3 sequence is CASSTRDVVNGYTF. The CDR3 DNA sequence: TGCGCCAGCAGCACAAGGGACGTGGTAAATGGCTACACCTTC.

CDR3: CASSLKWGEQFF. CDR3 in DNA: TGTGCCAGCAGCTTAAAGTGGGGTGAGCAGTTCTTC. The rearrangement uses TRBV7-3 and TRBJ2-1; D is unresolved. The CDR3 has 12 amino acids. CDR1 and CDR2 from the germline V gene are SGHTA and FQGTGA. V was shortened by 1 base and J by 9 bases, with 7 bases between the two germline ends.

The chain employs TRBV29-1 and TRBJ2-7; 7 bases align to TRBD1. Germline V gene data show CDR1 as SQVTM and CDR2 as ANQGSEA. This CDR3 is built from 13 residues. The V segment lost 7 bases and the J segment 2 bases; nucleotides outside the gene matches: 8. The CDR3 DNA reads as TGCAGCGCACTAACAACAGGGGCCTACGAGCAGTACTTC. It translates to CSALTTGAYEQYF.

This chain links TRBV27 with TRBJ1-2; D is ambiguous. The CDR3 contains 11 residues. Germline loops: CDR1 MNHEY, CDR2 SMNVEV (reference sequence). Trimming took 5 bases from V and 8 from J, leaving 9 bases between them. Here the CDR3 DNA reads TGTGCCAGCAGTCCAAATTTAGGCTACACCTTC. Translating it yields CASSPNLGYTF.

V and J are TRBV13 and TRBJ2-1; TRBD2 agrees at 13 bases. The junction had 8 bases not matched to a gene; V was cut back by 5 bases and J by 1 base. Per the germline V gene, CDR1 is PRHDT and CDR2 is FYEKMQ (reference sequence). This CDR3 is 18 amino acids long. The CDR3 loop reads CASSPGTSGKGSYNEQFF. In DNA form, the CDR3 reads TGTGCCAGCAGCCCGGGGACTAGCGGGAAGGGGTCCTACAATGAGCAGTTCTTC. Full variable domain (remainder filled in from reference TRBV13 and TRBJ2-1): AAGVIQSPRHLIKEKRETATLKCYPIPRHDTVYWYQQGPGQDPQFLISFYEKMQSDKGSIPDRFSAQQFSDYHSELNMSSLELGDSALYFCASSPGTSGKGSYNEQFFGPGTRLTVL.

The genes are TRBV5-5 and TRBJ2-7; TRBD1 matches at 7 bases. Germline V gene sequence: CDR1 SGHKS, CDR2 YYEKEE (reference sequence). The CDR3 runs 14 residues. The trim removed 1 base at V and 6 bases at J, leaving 7 bases unmatched. The CDR3: CASSLSAGGGEQYF. The CDR3 DNA is TGTGCCAGCAGCTTGTCGGCAGGGGGTGGCGAGCAGTACTTC.

This chain uses TRBV27 with TRBJ2-7; TRBD1 matches at 9 bases. The CDR3 sequence is 13 residues long. The germline CDR1 and CDR2 sequences are MNHEY and SMNVEV (reference sequence). After removal of 2 bases from V and 5 bases from J, the junction contained 1 base not matched to a gene. CDR3 sequence: CASSLGDRDEQYF. Written as DNA, the CDR3 is TGTGCCAGCAGTTTAGGGGACAGGGACGAGCAGTACTTC.

The chain has TRBV9 and TRBJ2-3; TRBD2 agrees at 9 bases. Unmatched junction bases numbered 6, after V lost 2 bases and J lost 2 bases. Looked up from germline, CDR1 is SGDLS and CDR2 is YYNGEE. The CDR3 totals 16 residues. CDR3 in amino acids: CASSVPTSGNTDTQYF. In DNA, the CDR3 is TGTGCCAGCAGCGTCCCGACTAGCGGAAACACAGATACGCAGTATTTT.

This chain links TRBV27 with TRBJ2-5, with TRBD1 matching 10 bases. The V segment lost 2 bases and the J segment 5 bases; nucleotides outside the gene matches: 11. This CDR3 region has 17 residues. The germline V gene has CDR1 MNHEY and CDR2 SMNVEV (reference sequence). CDR3 region: CASSLSAPTGGKETQYF. In nucleotides, the CDR3 is TGTGCCAGCAGTTTAAGTGCCCCGACAGGGGGCAAGGAGACCCAGTACTTC.